The sequence of this T cell receptor (beta chain) was determined in a study of T cells in Graves' hyperthyroidism and ophthalmopathy. Germline values: CDR1 SQVTM, CDR2 ANQGSEA. Between the trimmed V and J ends, which lost 2 bases and 7 bases, there was a span of 5 bases. This CDR3 has 10 amino acids. On this clonotype: Antigen: not known.

Study findings and constraints: Ophthalmopathy was identified by the model a median around 6 months ahead of onset. Within blood appeared most thyroid clonotypes that had expanded above 0.001. Ophthalmopathy was separated from stable hyperthyroidism by a 13 V-J model.

From RNA transcripts, TCR beta CDR3 regions were amplified. A first-round RT-PCR of the TCR CDR3 used the HTBI primer set. One entry per CDR3 protein, called by TCRdb with MiXCR from the multiplex PCR reads. This sample has over 150,000 distinct CDR3 sequences, with about a sixth found just once. In patients aged 18 to 65, hyperthyroidism was newly diagnosed, with duration under 2 months. What was sequenced was blood. The clonotype originates from a woman aged 50 to 60 with Graves' hyperthyroidism. This rearrangement joins TRBV29-1 to TRBJ1-1; no reliable D call. The CDR3 loop reads CSVEMGEAFF. DNA for the CDR3: TGCAGCGTTGAAATGGGTGAAGCTTTCTTT.